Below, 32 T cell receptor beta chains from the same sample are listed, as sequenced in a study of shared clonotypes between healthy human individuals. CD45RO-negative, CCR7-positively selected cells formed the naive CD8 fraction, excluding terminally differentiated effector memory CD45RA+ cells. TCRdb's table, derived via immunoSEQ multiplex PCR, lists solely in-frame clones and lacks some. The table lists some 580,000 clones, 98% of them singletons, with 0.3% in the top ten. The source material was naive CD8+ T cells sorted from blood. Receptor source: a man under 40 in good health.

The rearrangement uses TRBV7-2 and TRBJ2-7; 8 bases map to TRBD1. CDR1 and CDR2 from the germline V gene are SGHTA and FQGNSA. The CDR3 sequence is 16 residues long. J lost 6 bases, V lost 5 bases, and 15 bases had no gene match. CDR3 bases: TGTGCCAGCAGCCGACCTATTACCGGACAGGGCTTCGAGCAGTACTTC. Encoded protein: CASSRPITGQGFEQYF.

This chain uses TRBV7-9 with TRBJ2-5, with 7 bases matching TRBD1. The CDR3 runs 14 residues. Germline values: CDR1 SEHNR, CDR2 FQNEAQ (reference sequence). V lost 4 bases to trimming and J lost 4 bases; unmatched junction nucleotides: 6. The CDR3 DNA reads TGTGCCAGCAGCTCTTGGGACAGCGGAGAGACCCAGTACTTC. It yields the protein CASSSWDSGETQYF.

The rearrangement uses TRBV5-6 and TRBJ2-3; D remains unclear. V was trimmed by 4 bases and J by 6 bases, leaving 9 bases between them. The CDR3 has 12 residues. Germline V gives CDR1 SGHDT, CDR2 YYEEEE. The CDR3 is CASSPVGDTQYF. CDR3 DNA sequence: TGTGCCAGCAGCCCGGTCGGGGATACGCAGTATTTT.

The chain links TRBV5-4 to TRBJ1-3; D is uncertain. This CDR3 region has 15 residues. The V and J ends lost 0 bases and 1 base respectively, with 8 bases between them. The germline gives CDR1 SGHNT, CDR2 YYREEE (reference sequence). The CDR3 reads CASSLGAPSGNTIYF. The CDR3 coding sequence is TGTGCCAGCAGCTTGGGGGCCCCTTCTGGAAACACCATATATTTT.

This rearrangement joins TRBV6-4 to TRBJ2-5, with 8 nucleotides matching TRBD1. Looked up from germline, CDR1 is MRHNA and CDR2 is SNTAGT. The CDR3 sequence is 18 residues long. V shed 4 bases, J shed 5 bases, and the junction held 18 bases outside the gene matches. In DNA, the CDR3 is TGTGCCAGCAGTGCCGAAGAGGAGACAGGGGTCCGGGAGGAGACCCAGTACTTC. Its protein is CASSAEEETGVREETQYF.

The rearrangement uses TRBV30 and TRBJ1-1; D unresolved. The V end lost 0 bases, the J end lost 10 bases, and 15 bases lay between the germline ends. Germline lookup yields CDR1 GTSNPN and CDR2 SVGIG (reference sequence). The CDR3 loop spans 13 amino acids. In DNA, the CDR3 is TGTGCCTGGAGTGTACTGGTAGAAGTGGGAGCTTTCTTT. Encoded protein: CAWSVLVEVGAFF. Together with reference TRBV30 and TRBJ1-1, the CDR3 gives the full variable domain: SQTIHQWPATLVQPVGSPLSLECTVEGTSNPNLYWYRQAAGRGLQLLFYSVGIGQISSEVPQNLSASRPQDRQFILSSKKLLLSDSGFYLCAWSVLVEVGAFFGQGTRLTVV.

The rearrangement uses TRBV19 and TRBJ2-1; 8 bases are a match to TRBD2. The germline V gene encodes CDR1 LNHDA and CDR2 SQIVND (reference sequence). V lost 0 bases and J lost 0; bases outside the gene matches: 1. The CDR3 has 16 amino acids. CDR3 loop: CASSIDSGISYNEQFF. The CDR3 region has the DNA TGTGCCAGTAGTATAGATAGCGGGATCTCCTACAATGAGCAGTTCTTC.

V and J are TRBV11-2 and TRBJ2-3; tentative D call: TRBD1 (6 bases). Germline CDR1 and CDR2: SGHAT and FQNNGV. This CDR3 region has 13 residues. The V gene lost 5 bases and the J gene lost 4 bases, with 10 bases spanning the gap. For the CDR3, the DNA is TGTGCCAGCAGCACAGGGATGGCAGATACGCAGTATTTT. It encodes CASSTGMADTQYF.

CDR3 residues: CAWNRDYEQYF. CDR3 nucleotides: TGTGCCTGGAACAGGGACTACGAGCAGTACTTC. V usage is TRBV30 and J usage is TRBJ2-7; D might be TRBD1 (6 bases). The CDR3 extends over 11 amino acids. Per germline, CDR1 GTSNPN and CDR2 SVGIG (reference sequence). Trimming took 4 bases from V and 3 from J, leaving 7 bases between them.

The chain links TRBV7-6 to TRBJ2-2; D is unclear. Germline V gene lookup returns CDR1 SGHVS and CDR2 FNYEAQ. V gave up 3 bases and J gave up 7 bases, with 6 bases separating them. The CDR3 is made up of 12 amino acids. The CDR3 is CASSFLGGELFF. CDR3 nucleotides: TGTGCCAGCAGCTTCCTTGGCGGGGAGCTGTTTTTT.

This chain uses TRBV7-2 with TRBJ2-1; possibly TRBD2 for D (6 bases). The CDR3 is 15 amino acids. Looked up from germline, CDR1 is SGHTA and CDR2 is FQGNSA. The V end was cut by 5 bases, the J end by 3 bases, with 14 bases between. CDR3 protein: CASSPGTVRYNEQFF. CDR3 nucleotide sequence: TGTGCCAGCAGCCCCGGGACTGTACGCTACAATGAGCAGTTCTTC. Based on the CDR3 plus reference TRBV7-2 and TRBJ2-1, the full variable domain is GAGVSQSPSNKVTEKGKDVELRCDPISGHTALYWYRQSLGQGLEFLIYFQGNSAPDKSGLPSDRFSAERTGGSVSTLTIQRTQQEDSAVYLCASSPGTVRYNEQFFGPGTRLTVL.

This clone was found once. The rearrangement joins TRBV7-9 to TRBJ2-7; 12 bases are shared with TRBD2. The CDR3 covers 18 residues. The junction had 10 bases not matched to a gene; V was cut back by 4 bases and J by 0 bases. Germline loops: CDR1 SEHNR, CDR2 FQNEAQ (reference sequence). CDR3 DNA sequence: TGTGCCAGCAGCTCCCGAACTAGCGGGAGGTTGGGCTCCTACGAGCAGTACTTC. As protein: CASSSRTSGRLGSYEQYF.

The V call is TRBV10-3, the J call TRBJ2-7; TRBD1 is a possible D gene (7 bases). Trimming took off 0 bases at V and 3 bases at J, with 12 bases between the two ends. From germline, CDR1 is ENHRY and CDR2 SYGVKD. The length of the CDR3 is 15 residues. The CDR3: CAISESSGGFYEQYF. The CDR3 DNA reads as TGTGCCATCAGTGAGTCGTCAGGGGGGTTCTACGAGCAGTACTTC.

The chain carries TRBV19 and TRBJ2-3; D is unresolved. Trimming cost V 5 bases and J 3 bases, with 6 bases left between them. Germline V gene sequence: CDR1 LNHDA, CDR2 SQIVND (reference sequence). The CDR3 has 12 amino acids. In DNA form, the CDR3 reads TGTGCCAGTAGTTCCCTGACAGATACGCAGTATTTT. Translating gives CASSSLTDTQYF.

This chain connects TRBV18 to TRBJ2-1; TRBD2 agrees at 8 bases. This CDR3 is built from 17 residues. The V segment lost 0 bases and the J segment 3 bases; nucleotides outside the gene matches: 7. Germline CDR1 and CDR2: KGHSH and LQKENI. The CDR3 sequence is CASSPPGAGEGYNEQFF. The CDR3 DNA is TGTGCCAGCTCACCACCGGGAGCGGGAGAGGGCTACAATGAGCAGTTCTTC.

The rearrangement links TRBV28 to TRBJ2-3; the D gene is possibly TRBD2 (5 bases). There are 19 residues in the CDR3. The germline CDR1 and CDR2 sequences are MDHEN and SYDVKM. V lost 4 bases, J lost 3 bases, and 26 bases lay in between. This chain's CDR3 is CASSSILGAAVLGTDTQYF. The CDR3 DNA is TGTGCCAGCAGTTCGATACTAGGCGCTGCTGTATTGGGGACAGATACGCAGTATTTT.

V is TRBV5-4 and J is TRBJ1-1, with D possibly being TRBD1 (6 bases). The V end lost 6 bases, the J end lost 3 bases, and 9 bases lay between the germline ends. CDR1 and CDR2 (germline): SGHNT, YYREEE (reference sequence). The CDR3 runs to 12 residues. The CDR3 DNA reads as TGTGCCAGCAAGGGGGGGTACACTGAAGCTTTCTTT. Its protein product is CASKGGYTEAFF.

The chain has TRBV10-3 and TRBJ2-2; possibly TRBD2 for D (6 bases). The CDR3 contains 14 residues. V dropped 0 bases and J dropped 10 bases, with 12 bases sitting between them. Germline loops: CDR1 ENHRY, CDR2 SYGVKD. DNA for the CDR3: TGTGCCATCAGTGAGTCCGGGGAGGCGGTGGAGCTGTTTTTT. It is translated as CAISESGEAVELFF.

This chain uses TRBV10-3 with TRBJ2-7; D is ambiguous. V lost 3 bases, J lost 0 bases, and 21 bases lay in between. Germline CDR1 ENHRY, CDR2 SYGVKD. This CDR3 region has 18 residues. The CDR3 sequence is CAISEGARSLAISYEQYF. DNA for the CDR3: TGTGCCATCAGTGAAGGAGCTAGGAGCTTAGCTATCTCCTACGAGCAGTACTTC.

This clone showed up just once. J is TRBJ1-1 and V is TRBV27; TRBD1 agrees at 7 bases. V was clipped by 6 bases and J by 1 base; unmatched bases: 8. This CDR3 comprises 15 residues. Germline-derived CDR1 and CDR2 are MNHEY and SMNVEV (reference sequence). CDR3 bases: TGTGCCAGCAGACCAAGACAGGGACGGAACACTGAAGCTTTCTTT. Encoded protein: CASRPRQGRNTEAFF.

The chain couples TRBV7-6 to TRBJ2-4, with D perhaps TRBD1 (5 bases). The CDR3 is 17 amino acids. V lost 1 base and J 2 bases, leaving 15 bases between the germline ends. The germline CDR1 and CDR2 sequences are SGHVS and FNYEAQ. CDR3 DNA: TGTGCCAGCAGCTTAGGGGGAAGGGGCTTTCCCAAAAACATTCAGTACTTC. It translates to CASSLGGRGFPKNIQYF. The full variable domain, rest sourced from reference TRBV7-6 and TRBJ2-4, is GAGVSQSPRYKVTKRGQDVALRCDPISGHVSLYWYRQALGQGPEFLTYFNYEAQQDKSGLPNDRFSAERPEGSISTLTIQRTEQRDSAMYRCASSLGGRGFPKNIQYFGAGTRLSVL.

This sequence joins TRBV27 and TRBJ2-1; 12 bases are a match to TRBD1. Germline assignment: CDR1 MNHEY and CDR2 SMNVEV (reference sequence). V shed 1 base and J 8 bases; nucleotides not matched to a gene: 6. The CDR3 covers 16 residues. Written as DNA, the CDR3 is TGTGCCAGCAGTTTATTGACGGGACAGGGGGCCGATGAGCAGTTCTTC. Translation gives CASSLLTGQGADEQFF.

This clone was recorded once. CDR3: CASSASGTSGADTQYF. CDR3 DNA sequence: TGTGCCAGCAGTGCGTCCGGGACTAGCGGTGCAGATACGCAGTATTTT. The rearrangement joins TRBV2 to TRBJ2-3; 11 bases fit TRBD2. Germline lookup yields CDR1 SNHLY and CDR2 FYNNEI. Trimming took 4 bases from V and 4 from J; bases not matched to a gene: 7. This CDR3 has 16 residues.

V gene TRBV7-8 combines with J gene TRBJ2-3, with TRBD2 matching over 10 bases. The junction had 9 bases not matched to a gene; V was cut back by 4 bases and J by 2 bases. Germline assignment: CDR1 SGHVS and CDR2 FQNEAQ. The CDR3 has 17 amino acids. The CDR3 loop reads CASSSDLAGVNTDTQYF. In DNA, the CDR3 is TGTGCCAGCAGCTCAGACCTAGCGGGAGTCAACACAGATACGCAGTATTTT.

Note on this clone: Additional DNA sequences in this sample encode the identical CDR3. The CDR3 sequence: CASSQGAEAFF. The CDR3 DNA follows: TGTGCCAGCAGCCAAGGGGCTGAAGCTTTCTTT. This chain connects TRBV14 to TRBJ1-1; D is ambiguous. V was trimmed by 1 base and J by 6 bases, leaving 3 bases between them. This CDR3 has 11 amino acids. Germline CDR1 is SGHDN and CDR2 is FVKESK.

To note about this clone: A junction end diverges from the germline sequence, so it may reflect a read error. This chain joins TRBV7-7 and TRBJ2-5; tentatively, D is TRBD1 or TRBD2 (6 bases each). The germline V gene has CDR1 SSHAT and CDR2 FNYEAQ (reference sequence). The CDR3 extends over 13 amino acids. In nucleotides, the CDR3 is TGTGCTAGCAGCTTCCAGGGGACTCAGACCCAGTACTTC. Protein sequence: CASSFQGTQTQYF.

CDR3 loop: CASSTRQGLNTEAFF. In DNA, the CDR3 is TGTGCCAGTAGTACCCGACAGGGGTTGAACACTGAAGCTTTCTTT. V gene TRBV19 combines with J gene TRBJ1-1; 8 bases line up with TRBD1. This CDR3 is built from 15 residues. Germline V gene sequence: CDR1 LNHDA, CDR2 SQIVND (reference sequence). Trimming removed 4 bases from V and 0 bases from J; junction bases left unmatched: 4.

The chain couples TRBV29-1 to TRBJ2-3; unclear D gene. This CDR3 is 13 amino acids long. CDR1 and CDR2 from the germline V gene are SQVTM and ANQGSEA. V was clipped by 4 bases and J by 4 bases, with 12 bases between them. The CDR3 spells CSVGMIGPDTQYF. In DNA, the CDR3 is TGCAGCGTTGGTATGATCGGGCCAGATACGCAGTATTTT.

CDR3 sequence: CASSRTGGTEAFF. In DNA, the CDR3 is TGTGCCAGTAGCCGGACAGGGGGCACTGAAGCTTTCTTT. J is TRBJ1-1 and V is TRBV19, with TRBD1 identical over 10 bases. The germline V gene has CDR1 LNHDA and CDR2 SQIVND (reference sequence). The CDR3 has 13 amino acids. With 6 bases clipped from V and 4 bases from J, the junction kept 2 bases outside the gene matches.

CDR3 nucleotides: TGTGCCAGCAGTTTAAATCCGGACAGCGTTAATGAAAAACTGTTTTTT. Its protein is CASSLNPDSVNEKLFF. The chain couples TRBV6-5 to TRBJ1-4, with D possibly being TRBD1 (6 bases). Trimming pared 4 bases from V and 4 bases from J, leaving 16 bases between. This CDR3 contains 16 residues. Germline V gene data show CDR1 as MNHEY and CDR2 as SVGAGI.

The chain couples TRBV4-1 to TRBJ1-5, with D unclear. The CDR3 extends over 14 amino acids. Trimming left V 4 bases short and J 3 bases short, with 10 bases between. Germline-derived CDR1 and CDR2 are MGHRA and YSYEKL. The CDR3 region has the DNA TGCGCCAGCAGCCTCGCCCAACTCAATCAGCCCCAGCATTTT. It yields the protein CASSLAQLNQPQHF.

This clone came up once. This CDR3 reads CSVELNPTQGYGYTF. DNA of the CDR3: TGCAGCGTTGAGTTAAACCCCACTCAGGGCTATGGCTACACCTTC. The V and J genes are TRBV29-1 and TRBJ1-2; D perhaps matches TRBD1 (5 bases). This CDR3 spans 15 amino acids. The germline V gene encodes CDR1 SQVTM and CDR2 ANQGSEA. V lost 3 bases and J lost 4, with 18 bases in between.